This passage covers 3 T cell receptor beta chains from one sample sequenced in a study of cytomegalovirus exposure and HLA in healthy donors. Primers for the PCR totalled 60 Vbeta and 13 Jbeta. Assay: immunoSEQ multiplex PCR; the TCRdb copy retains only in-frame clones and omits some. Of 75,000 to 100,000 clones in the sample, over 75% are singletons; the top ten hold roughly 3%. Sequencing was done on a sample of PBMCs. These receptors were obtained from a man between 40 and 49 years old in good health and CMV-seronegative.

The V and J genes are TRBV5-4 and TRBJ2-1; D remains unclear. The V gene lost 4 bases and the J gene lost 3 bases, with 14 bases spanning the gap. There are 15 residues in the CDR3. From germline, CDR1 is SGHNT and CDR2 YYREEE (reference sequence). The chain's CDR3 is CASSHQRGYYNEQFF. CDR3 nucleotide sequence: TGTGCCAGCAGCCACCAGCGCGGCTACTACAATGAGCAGTTCTTC.

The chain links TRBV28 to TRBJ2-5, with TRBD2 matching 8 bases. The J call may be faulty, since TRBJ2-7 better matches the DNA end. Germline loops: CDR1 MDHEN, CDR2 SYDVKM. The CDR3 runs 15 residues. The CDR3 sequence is CASISRSGSLYEQYF. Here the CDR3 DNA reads TGTGCCAGCATTTCACGGAGCGGGAGTCTATACGAGCAGTACTTC.

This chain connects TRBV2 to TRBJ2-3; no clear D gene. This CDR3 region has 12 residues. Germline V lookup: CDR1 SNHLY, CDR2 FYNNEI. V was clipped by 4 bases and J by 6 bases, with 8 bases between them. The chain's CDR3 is CASSVAFDTQYF. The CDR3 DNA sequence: TGTGCCAGCAGTGTAGCCTTCGATACGCAGTATTTT. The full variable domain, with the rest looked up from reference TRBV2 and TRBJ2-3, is EPEVTQTPSHQVTQMGQEVILRCVPISNHLYFYWYRQILGQKVEFLVSFYNNEISEKSEIFDDQFSVERPDGSNFTLKIRSTKLEDSAMYFCASSVAFDTQYFGPGTRLTVL.